This T cell receptor (beta chain) was observed in a study of OX40 agonist ivuxolimab in advanced cancers. As for the study in general: Each dose-escalation patient presented with hepatocellular carcinoma, melanoma, renal cell or head and neck cancer. A male proportion of more than 75% was recorded, with mean age roughly 60 years and range about 20 to 79. Prior anti-PD-1, anti-PD-L1 or anti-CTLA-4 therapy was allowed; less than 45% had some. Study observations and caveats: Clonal expansion from baseline to week 6 occurred in both CD4+ and CD8+ T cells.

Some clones are missing from TCRdb's copy, which holds only in-frame ones; the method was immunoSEQ multiplex PCR. The sample has approximately 10,000 clones; around 70% are singletons. This clone was seen a handful of times. Antigen: not known. V was clipped by 5 bases and J by 9 bases, with 14 bases between them. This CDR3 comprises 13 residues. Germline CDR1 and CDR2: SGHVS and FQNEAQ. The origin of this receptor is an adult with an advanced solid tumor such as melanoma, head and neck, liver or kidney cancer. The sample in question was CD4+ or CD8+ T cells sorted from blood, obtained in a trial of the OX40 agonist ivuxolimab. The chain has TRBV7-8 and TRBJ2-1, with D possibly being TRBD2 (6 bases). In DNA form, the CDR3 reads TGTGCCAGCAGCCAGGCCTCTAGCGCTGAGCAGTTCTTC. Protein sequence: CASSQASSAEQFF.